This T cell receptor beta chain comes out of a study of T cell repertoires in cytomegalovirus infection. Study context: HLA-C-restricted CMV epitopes, recently identified, and well-studied HLA-B-restricted ones were used by the study. A matching HLA type, together with CMV infection, was signaled by public TCR beta signatures. Study results and limitations: HLA-C-restricted CMV clonotypes gave the most frequent clonotype in two of eight donors.

Germline-derived CDR1 and CDR2 are MGHDK and SYGVNS. Trimming removed 5 bases from V and 7 bases from J, with 12 bases in between. The CDR3 runs to 14 residues. Remarks on this clonotype: What it binds is unknown.

TCRdb re-derived calls from the reads in MiXCR, one entry per CDR3 protein. The repertoire consists of fewer than 850,000 distinct CDR3 sequences, with 25% to 35% occurring once and the leading ten covering around 13%. The clonotype was recovered from a human donor in good health (CMV status not recorded). Some clones in this sample may be carry-over from other donors' samples. The J gene is TRBJ1-6, the V gene TRBV25-1, with D maybe TRBD1 (5 bases). Specimen: cultured CD8+ T cells from PBMCs, collected from culture after CMV antigen stimulation. The CDR3 here is CASSYRGWNSPLHF. In DNA form, the CDR3 reads TGTGCCAGCAGTTATCGGGGGTGGAATTCACCCCTCCACTTT.